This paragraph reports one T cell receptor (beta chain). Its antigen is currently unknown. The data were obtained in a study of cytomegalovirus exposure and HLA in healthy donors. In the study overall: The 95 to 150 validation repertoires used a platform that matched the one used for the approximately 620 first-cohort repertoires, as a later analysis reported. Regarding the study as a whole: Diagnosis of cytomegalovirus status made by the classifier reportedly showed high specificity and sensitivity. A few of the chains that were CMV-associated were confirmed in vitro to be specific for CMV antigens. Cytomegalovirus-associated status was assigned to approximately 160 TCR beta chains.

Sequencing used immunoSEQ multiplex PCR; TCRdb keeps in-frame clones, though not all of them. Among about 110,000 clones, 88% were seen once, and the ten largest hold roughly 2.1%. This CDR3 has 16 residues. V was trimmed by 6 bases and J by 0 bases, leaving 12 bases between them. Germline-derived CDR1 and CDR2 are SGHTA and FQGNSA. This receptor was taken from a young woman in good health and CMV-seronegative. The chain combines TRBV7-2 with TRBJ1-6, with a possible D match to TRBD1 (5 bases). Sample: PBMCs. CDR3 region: CASRQEGGSYNSPLHF. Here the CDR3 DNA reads TGTGCCAGCAGACAGGAGGGAGGCTCCTATAATTCACCCCTCCACTTT.